The 29 T cell receptor beta chains listed next were all sequenced from one sample in a study of blood T cell repertoires in COVID-19. Sequencing was performed with immunoSEQ multiplex PCR; in TCRdb, only in-frame clones are kept and a portion is missing. The sample shows fewer than 30,000 clones, over 75% of them seen only once. The sequencing sample was made of peripheral blood. The origin of the receptors is a human donor in a cohort sampled during active COVID-19.

V gene TRBV28 combines with J gene TRBJ1-1, with 11 positions matching TRBD1. Trimming removed 7 bases from V and 9 bases from J; junction bases left unmatched: 4. The CDR3 length is 12 residues. Germline CDR1 is MDHEN and CDR2 is SYDVKM. CDR3 sequence: CASIRDRGKAFF. CDR3 sequence (DNA): TGTGCCAGCATTCGGGACAGGGGGAAAGCTTTCTTT.

V gene TRBV9 combines with J gene TRBJ2-1, with 11 positions matching TRBD2. CDR1 is SGDLS, CDR2 YYNGEE, per germline. CDR3 size: 16 residues. V dropped 1 base and J dropped 6; count of bases not matched to a gene: 6. The CDR3 spells CASSVLAGGRSNEQFF. The CDR3 DNA sequence: TGTGCCAGCAGCGTATTAGCGGGGGGGCGAAGCAATGAGCAGTTCTTC.

This clone has only one observation. The chain combines TRBV29-1 with TRBJ2-2, with 8 bases that match TRBD1. Germline CDR1 reads SQVTM; CDR2 reads ANQGSEA. The CDR3 is made up of 17 amino acids. The trim removed 4 bases at V and 0 bases at J, leaving 10 bases unmatched. The CDR3 spells CSVGRGQGPANTGELFF. The CDR3 coding sequence is TGCAGCGTTGGAAGAGGACAGGGTCCCGCGAACACCGGGGAGCTGTTTTTT.

This chain uses TRBV11-2 with TRBJ1-1; tentatively, D is TRBD1 (5 bases). This CDR3 is built from 14 residues. The ends were cut back, 4 bases at V and 2 bases at J, with 11 bases in the middle. Germline assignment: CDR1 SGHAT and CDR2 FQNNGV. Here the CDR3 reads CASSSGTPNTEAFF. The DNA of the CDR3 is TGTGCCAGCAGCTCCGGGACTCCAAACACTGAAGCTTTCTTT.

The gene calls are TRBV7-2 and TRBJ2-1; 9 bases are a match to TRBD1. The germline gives CDR1 SGHTA, CDR2 FQGNSA. V lost 8 bases and J lost 7; bases outside the gene matches: 9. The CDR3 extends over 14 amino acids. CDR3 protein: CASQSGQGMNEQFF. The CDR3, as DNA: TGTGCCAGCCAGTCGGGACAGGGTATGAATGAGCAGTTCTTC.

The gene calls are TRBV7-6 and TRBJ1-4; possibly TRBD1 for D (5 bases). Germline CDR1 reads SGHVS; CDR2 reads FNYEAQ. With 2 bases removed from V and 8 bases from J, the gap between germline ends came to 18 bases. This CDR3 is built from 16 residues. The CDR3 DNA reads as TGTGCCAGCAGCTTACATAGGCCGGGGGGAGAGGAAAAACTGTTTTTT. Its protein is CASSLHRPGGEEKLFF.

The gene calls are TRBV6-4 and TRBJ2-3, with D possibly TRBD2 on 6 matching bases. V lost 6 bases, J lost 0 bases, and 10 bases lay in between. The V gene's germline CDR1 is MRHNA and CDR2 SNTAGT. The CDR3 is made up of 14 amino acids. This CDR3 is CASSRDFSTDTQYF. Written as DNA, the CDR3 is TGTGCCAGCAGCCGGGACTTTAGCACAGATACGCAGTATTTT.

This clone was recorded once. The rearrangement joins TRBV13 to TRBJ2-5; 7 bases are shared with TRBD2. V was pared by 5 bases and J by 1 base, with 13 bases of the junction left unmatched. Germline loops: CDR1 PRHDT, CDR2 FYEKMQ (reference sequence). The CDR3 has 17 residues. CDR3: CASSPWRGRGFQETQYF. Written as DNA, the CDR3 is TGTGCCAGCAGCCCCTGGAGAGGGCGGGGGTTCCAAGAGACCCAGTACTTC.

V usage is TRBV6-5 and J usage is TRBJ1-1; D call uncertain. V was pared by 0 bases and J by 5 bases, with 7 bases between. The V gene's germline CDR1 is MNHEY and CDR2 SVGAGI. The CDR3 is 13 amino acids. In DNA, the CDR3 is TGTGCCAGCAGTTACTCGACGGGAACTGAAGCTTTCTTT. This encodes CASSYSTGTEAFF.

A single count supports this clone. The V and J genes are TRBV6-5 and TRBJ2-3; 8 nucleotides match TRBD1. V was pared by 0 bases and J by 6 bases, with 5 bases of the junction left unmatched. The CDR3 runs to 15 residues. CDR1 and CDR2 from the germline V gene are MNHEY and SVGAGI. The CDR3 DNA sequence: TGTGCCAGCAGTTACTCGACAGGGGAGGCTGATACGCAGTATTTT. Its protein product is CASSYSTGEADTQYF.

The gene calls are TRBV6-5 and TRBJ2-7; 13 bases are shared with TRBD2. Trimming removed 8 bases from V and 9 bases from J; junction bases left unmatched: 13. Germline CDR1 is MNHEY and CDR2 is SVGAGI. This CDR3 has 15 amino acids. The CDR3 region has the DNA TGTGCCAGCGAAACAGGGGGACTAGCGGGGAGGTGGCAGTACTTC. Translated, it gives CASETGGLAGRWQYF.

DNA for the CDR3: TGTGCCAGTGCCCCTGGACAGGGGGGCACCTACGAGCAGTACTTC. Protein: CASAPGQGGTYEQYF. This chain links TRBV19 with TRBJ2-7; TRBD1 agrees at 10 bases. V lost 8 bases and J lost 2; bases outside the gene matches: 9. Germline CDR1 LNHDA, CDR2 SQIVND (reference sequence). The CDR3 length is 15 residues.

The V call is TRBV9, the J call TRBJ2-1; 9 bases match TRBD2. V was pared by 1 base and J by 9 bases, with 8 bases of the junction left unmatched. CDR3 length equals 15 residues. CDR1 is SGDLS and CDR2 is YYNGEE in the germline V gene. This chain's CDR3 is CASSVMGLAPSEQFF. The CDR3 DNA reads TGTGCCAGCAGCGTAATGGGACTAGCTCCTAGTGAGCAGTTCTTC.

The V gene is TRBV2, the J gene TRBJ2-1, with TRBD2 as a possible D gene (5 bases). Germline values: CDR1 SNHLY, CDR2 FYNNEI. The CDR3 runs to 14 residues. V lost 0 bases to trimming and J lost 2 bases, with 5 bases between them. The CDR3 coding sequence is TGTGCCAGCAGTGAAGCTAGCGCCTACAATGAGCAGTTCTTC. Its protein is CASSEASAYNEQFF.

This chain uses TRBV5-1 with TRBJ2-7; 9 bases agree with TRBD2. Germline V lookup: CDR1 SGHRS, CDR2 YFSETQ. The V and J ends lost 0 bases and 6 bases, in that order; junction bases with no gene match: 4. The CDR3 spans 14 residues. DNA of the CDR3: TGCGCCAGCAGCTTGGGCGGACTAGCGAGCGAGCAGTACTTC. Translating it yields CASSLGGLASEQYF. The full variable domain, completed using reference TRBV5-1 and TRBJ2-7, is KAGVTQTPRYLIKTRGQQVTLSCSPISGHRSVSWYQQTPGQGLQFLFEYFSETQRNKGNFPGRFSGRQFSNSRSEMNVSTLELGDSALYLCASSLGGLASEQYFGPGTRLTVT.

V usage is TRBV7-3 and J usage is TRBJ1-1; a possible D gene is TRBD1 (5 bases). V gave up 5 bases and J gave up 0 bases, with 10 bases separating them. CDR1 SGHTA and CDR2 FQGTGA come from the germline V gene. The CDR3 runs to 14 residues. CDR3 DNA: TGTGCCAGCAGCCCGACAGCTATGAACACTGAAGCTTTCTTT. As protein: CASSPTAMNTEAFF.

The genes are TRBV28 and TRBJ2-7; D remains unclear. The CDR3 runs 13 residues. V was cut by 4 bases and J by 3 bases, with 10 bases left in between. Germline-derived CDR1 and CDR2 are MDHEN and SYDVKM. CDR3 DNA: TGTGCCAGCAGTTCCGGGTCTCACTACGAGCAGTACTTC. Translation: CASSSGSHYEQYF. The whole variable domain, filled in from reference TRBV28 and TRBJ2-7, reads DVKVTQSSRYLVKRTGEKVFLECVQDMDHENMFWYRQDPGLGLRLIYFSYDVKMKEKGDIPEGYSVSREKKERFSLILESASTNQTSMYLCASSSGSHYEQYFGPGTRLTVT.

The rearrangement joins TRBV6-1 to TRBJ1-6; D might be TRBD1 (5 bases). Trimming shortened V by 1 base and J by 6 bases, and 7 bases separated the two germline ends. The CDR3 runs to 14 residues. The germline V gene encodes CDR1 MNHNS and CDR2 SASEGT. The DNA of the CDR3 is TGTGCCAGCAGTGAAGTCGGGGGTAATTCACCCCTCCACTTT. Translation gives CASSEVGGNSPLHF.

The rearrangement links TRBV12-5 to TRBJ2-3; 9 positions match TRBD1. The germline gives CDR1 LGHNT, CDR2 FRNRAP. The CDR3 extends over 15 amino acids. After removal of 2 bases from V and 3 bases from J, the junction contained 3 bases not matched to a gene. The CDR3 DNA sequence: TGTGCTAGTGGTTTGACAGGGGGCAAAACAGATACGCAGTATTTT. It yields the protein CASGLTGGKTDTQYF.

V is TRBV5-4 and J is TRBJ1-2; TRBD1 agrees at 9 bases. The CDR3 extends over 15 amino acids. The germline V gene has CDR1 SGHNT and CDR2 YYREEE (reference sequence). The trim removed 4 bases at V and 8 bases at J, leaving 12 bases unmatched. CDR3 DNA sequence: TGTGCCAGCAGCGCCAGGACAGGGGCCCCCTCCGGCTACACCTTC. This translates into CASSARTGAPSGYTF. The full variable domain, in which reference TRBV5-4 and TRBJ1-2 provide the parts outside the CDR3, is ETGVTQSPTHLIKTRGQQVTLRCSSQSGHNTVSWYQQALGQGPQFIFQYYREEENGRGNFPPRFSGLQFPNYSSELNVNALELDDSALYLCASSARTGAPSGYTFGSGTRLTVV.

The chain couples TRBV21-1 to TRBJ2-7; no DNA check was done on the table's D call, TRBD1. TRBV21-1 is a pseudogene segment. The CDR3 loop spans 15 amino acids. The CDR3 DNA sequence: TGTGCCAGCAGCAAGGAGGGGGCCTTTGCCTACGAGCAGTACTTC. Amino acids: CASSKEGAFAYEQYF.

This chain uses TRBV27 with TRBJ1-5; no definite D call. CDR1 MNHEY and CDR2 SMNVEV come from the germline V gene (reference sequence). V dropped 2 bases and J dropped 1 base, with 6 bases sitting between them. This CDR3 has 14 residues. CDR3: CASSLTASNQPQHF. The DNA of the CDR3 is TGTGCCAGCAGTTTAACAGCCAGCAATCAGCCCCAGCATTTT.

V gene TRBV4-2 combines with J gene TRBJ1-2; D not certain. Per germline, CDR1 LGHNA and CDR2 YNFKEQ. This CDR3 comprises 14 residues. V lost 1 base to trimming and J lost 4 bases, with 10 bases between them. The CDR3 sequence: CASSQVREGYGYTF. CDR3 sequence (DNA): TGTGCCAGCAGCCAAGTTCGGGAGGGCTATGGCTACACCTTC.

The chain carries TRBV6-2 or TRBV6-3 and TRBJ2-2; 10 bases match TRBD1. The junction had 3 bases not matched to a gene; V was cut back by 4 bases and J by 4 bases. Germline V lookup: CDR1 MNHEY, CDR2 SVGEGT. CDR3 length equals 15 residues. CDR3 protein: CASSSGQGRTGELFF. DNA for the CDR3: TGTGCCAGCAGTTCGGGACAGGGGCGCACCGGGGAGCTGTTTTTT.

The J gene is TRBJ2-1, the V gene TRBV3-1 (or the pseudogene TRBV3-2), with TRBD2 matching 9 bases. The CDR3 covers 16 residues. With V trimmed by 2 bases and J by 7 bases, 9 bases remained unmatched. CDR1 LGHDT and CDR2 YNNKEL come from the germline V gene (reference sequence). CDR3 DNA sequence: TGTGCCAGCAGCCAATCCGCGGGGGGGTACATGAATGAGCAGTTCTTC. Translating it yields CASSQSAGGYMNEQFF.

The chain uses TRBV7-9 and TRBJ1-2; 9 bases are a match to TRBD1. This CDR3 comprises 13 residues. Germline CDR1 is SEHNR and CDR2 is FQNEAQ (reference sequence). V was clipped by 5 bases and J by 8 bases; unmatched bases: 6. CDR3 amino acids: CASSPGQGMGYTF. As DNA, the CDR3 is TGTGCCAGCAGCCCAGGACAGGGGATGGGCTACACCTTC.

The chain uses TRBV29-1 and TRBJ1-3; 10 bases align to TRBD1. Germline loops: CDR1 SQVTM, CDR2 ANQGSEA. Germline trimming cut 5 bases from V and 2 bases from J; bases unmatched to any gene: 6. CDR3 length: 15 residues. In nucleotides, the CDR3 is TGCAGCGTTCGGACAGGGGGTAGGGCTGGAAACACCATATATTTT. Its protein is CSVRTGGRAGNTIYF.

V and J are TRBV20-1 and TRBJ2-7, with 8 bases matching TRBD2. The ends lost 3 bases at V and 2 bases at J; junction bases unmatched: 6. Looked up from germline, CDR1 is DFQATT and CDR2 is SNEGSKA (reference sequence). CDR3 length: 14 amino acids. The CDR3 is CSASAGRGAYEQYF. For the CDR3, the DNA is TGCAGTGCTAGTGCTGGGCGGGGGGCCTACGAGCAGTACTTC.

The chain uses TRBV7-3 and TRBJ2-2; TRBD2 might be the D (6 bases). V lost 1 base, J lost 7 bases, and 10 bases lay in between. Germline loops: CDR1 SGHTA, CDR2 FQGTGA. CDR3 length: 14 amino acids. As DNA, the CDR3 is TGTGCCAGCAGCTTAATTCGGGGAGGCGGGGAGCTGTTTTTT. Residues: CASSLIRGGGELFF.